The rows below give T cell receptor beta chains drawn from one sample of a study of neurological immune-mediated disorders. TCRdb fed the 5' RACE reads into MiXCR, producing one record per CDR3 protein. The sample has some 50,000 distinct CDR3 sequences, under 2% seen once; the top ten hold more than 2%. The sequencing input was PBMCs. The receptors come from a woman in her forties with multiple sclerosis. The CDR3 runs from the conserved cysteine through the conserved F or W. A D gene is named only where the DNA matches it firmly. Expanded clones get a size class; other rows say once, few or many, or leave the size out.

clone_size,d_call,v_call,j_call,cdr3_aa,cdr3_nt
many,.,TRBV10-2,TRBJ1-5,CASRDNPGGQPQHF,TGCGCCAGCAGAGATAACCCGGGGGGACAGCCCCAGCATTTT
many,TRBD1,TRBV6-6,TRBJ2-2,CASRKGQFTGELFF,TGTGCCAGCAGGAAGGGACAGTTCACCGGGGAGCTGTTTTTT
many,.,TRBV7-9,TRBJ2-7,CASSFGTVENEQYF,TGTGCCAGCAGCTTCGGGACGGTCGAAAACGAGCAGTACTTC
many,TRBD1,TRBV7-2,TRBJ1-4,CASSVDGRGGKLFF,TGTGCCAGCAGCGTAGACGGCAGGGGGGGAAAACTGTTTTTT
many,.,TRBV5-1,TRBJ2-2,CASSRDRPTGELFF,TGCGCCAGCAGCCGGGACCGACCCACCGGGGAGCTGTTTTTT
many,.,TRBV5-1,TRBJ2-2,CASSWTHGQSPTNTGELFF,TGCGCCAGCAGCTGGACCCATGGACAGTCCCCGACCAACACCGGGGAGCTGTTTTTT
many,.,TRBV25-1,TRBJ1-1,CASSERFQGTEAFF,TGTGCCAGCAGTGAAAGATTCCAGGGAACTGAAGCTTTCTTT
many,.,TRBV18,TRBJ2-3,CASSPPGVDTQYF,TGTGCCAGCTCACCACCGGGGGTGGATACGCAGTATTTT
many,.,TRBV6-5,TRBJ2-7,CASSYSGQGDEQYF,TGTGCCAGCAGTTACTCTGGGCAGGGTGACGAGCAGTACTTC
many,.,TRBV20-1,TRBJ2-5,CSARDREGARWETQYF,TGCAGTGCTAGAGATCGGGAGGGGGCGCGCTGGGAGACCCAGTACTTC
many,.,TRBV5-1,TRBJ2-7,CASSLIPLHEQYF,TGCGCCAGCAGCTTGATTCCTCTCCACGAGCAGTACTTC
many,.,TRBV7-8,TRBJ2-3,CASSMPKGGGTDTQYF,TGTGCCAGCAGCATGCCTAAAGGGGGAGGCACAGATACGCAGTATTTT
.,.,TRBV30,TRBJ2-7,CAWKTLGPFFSYEQYF,TGTGCCTGGAAAACACTGGGACCCTTTTTTTCCTACGAGCAGTACTTC
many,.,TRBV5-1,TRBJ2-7,CASSPEPGQTYEQYF,TGCGCCAGCAGCCCGGAGCCGGGGCAAACCTACGAGCAGTACTTC
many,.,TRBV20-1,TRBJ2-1,CSARDPGKANEQFF,TGCAGTGCTAGAGATCCGGGTAAAGCAAATGAGCAGTTCTTC
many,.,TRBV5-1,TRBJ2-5,CASHPVRQETQYF,TGCGCCAGCCATCCAGTAAGACAAGAGACCCAGTACTTC
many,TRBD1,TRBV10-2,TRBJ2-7,CASSDPGTGTYEQYF,TGCGCCAGCAGTGATCCCGGGACAGGGACCTACGAGCAGTACTTC
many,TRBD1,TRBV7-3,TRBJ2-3,CASSSARGTGVADTQYF,TGTGCCAGCAGCTCCGCCCGGGGGACAGGCGTCGCAGATACGCAGTATTTT
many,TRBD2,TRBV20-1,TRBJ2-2,CSARDPRGGPGELFF,TGCAGTGCTAGAGATCCGCGGGGGGGGCCCGGGGAGCTGTTTTTT
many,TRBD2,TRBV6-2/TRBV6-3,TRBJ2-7,CASSLGTSGTYEQYF,TGTGCCAGCAGTCTAGGGACTAGCGGGACCTACGAGCAGTACTTC
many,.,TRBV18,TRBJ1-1,CASSPDVTREAFF,TGTGCCAGCTCACCCGATGTGACCCGGGAAGCTTTCTTT
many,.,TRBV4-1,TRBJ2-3,CASSQPQGGPRGPDTQYF,TGCGCCAGCAGCCAACCTCAGGGGGGGCCCAGGGGGCCAGATACGCAGTATTTT
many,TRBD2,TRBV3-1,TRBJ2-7,CASSRTSGGNPYEQYF,TGTGCCAGCAGCCGGACTAGCGGGGGTAATCCCTACGAGCAGTACTTC
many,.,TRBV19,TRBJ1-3,CASRSGGTGNTIYF,TGTGCCAGTAGAAGTGGGGGAACTGGAAACACCATATATTTT
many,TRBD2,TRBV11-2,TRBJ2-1,CASSLVAASGGASPYNEQFF,TGTGCCAGCAGCTTAGTAGCGGCTAGCGGGGGGGCATCCCCCTACAATGAGCAGTTCTTC
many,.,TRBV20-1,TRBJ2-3,CSASDTSTDTQYF,TGCAGTGCTAGTGATACTAGCACAGATACGCAGTATTTT
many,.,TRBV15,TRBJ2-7,CATSRVAGTYEQYF,TGTGCCACCAGCAGAGTAGCAGGGACCTACGAGCAGTACTTC
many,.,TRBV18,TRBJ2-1,CASSPVAQGRNEQFF,TGTGCCAGCTCACCCGTAGCACAGGGGAGGAATGAGCAGTTCTTC
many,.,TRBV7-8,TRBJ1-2,CASSRTVNYGYTF,TGTGCCAGCAGCCGGACAGTCAACTATGGCTACACCTTC
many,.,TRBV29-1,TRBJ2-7,CSVAFPSYEQYF,TGCAGCGTTGCCTTCCCTTCTTACGAGCAGTACTTC
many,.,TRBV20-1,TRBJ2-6,CSAREVRSGANVLTF,TGCAGTGCTAGGGAGGTCCGCTCTGGGGCCAACGTCCTGACTTTC
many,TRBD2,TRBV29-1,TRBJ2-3,CSVKDFPGGAPDTQYF,TGCAGCGTTAAGGACTTCCCGGGGGGGGCCCCAGATACGCAGTATTTT
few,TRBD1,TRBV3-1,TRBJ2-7,CASSPPPGTGKIYEQYF,TGTGCCAGCAGTCCTCCACCAGGGACAGGGAAAATCTACGAGCAGTACTTC
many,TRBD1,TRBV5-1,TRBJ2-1,CASSLLDRAGEQFF,TGCGCCAGCAGCTTGCTGGACAGGGCAGGCGAGCAGTTCTTC
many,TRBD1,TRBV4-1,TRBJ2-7,CASSLGQGNYEQYF,TGCGCCAGCAGCCTGGGACAGGGGAACTACGAGCAGTACTTC
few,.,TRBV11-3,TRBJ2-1,CASSLDHGRYNEQFF,TGTGCCAGCAGCTTAGATCACGGCAGATACAATGAGCAGTTCTTC
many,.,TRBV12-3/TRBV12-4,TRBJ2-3,CASSLGQNPDTQYF,TGTGCCAGCAGTTTAGGACAGAATCCAGATACGCAGTATTTT
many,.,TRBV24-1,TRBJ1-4,CATSDLRVGEKLFF,TGTGCCACCAGTGATTTGAGGGTGGGCGAAAAACTGTTTTTT
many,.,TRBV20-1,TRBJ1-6,CSARTSSYNSPLHF,TGCAGTGCTAGAACCAGCTCCTATAATTCACCCCTCCACTTT
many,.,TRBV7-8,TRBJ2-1,CASSLGGPGSYNEQFF,TGTGCCAGCAGCTTAGGAGGACCAGGCTCCTACAATGAGCAGTTCTTC
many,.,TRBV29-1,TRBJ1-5,CSAARGGNQPQHF,TGCAGCGCCGCTCGAGGGGGAAATCAGCCCCAGCATTTT
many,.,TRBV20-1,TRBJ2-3,CSAWNRVNTQYF,TGCAGTGCTTGGAACAGGGTTAATACGCAGTATTTT
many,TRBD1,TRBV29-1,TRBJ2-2,CSASRRGQGGTGELFF,TGCAGCGCCAGCCGTCGGGGACAGGGGGGTACCGGGGAGCTGTTTTTT
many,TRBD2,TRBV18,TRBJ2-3,CASSPQLATRPDTQYF,TGTGCCAGCTCACCACAACTAGCGACAAGACCAGATACGCAGTATTTT
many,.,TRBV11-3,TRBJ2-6,CASSLGGSANVLTF,TGTGCCAGCAGCTTAGGGGGGTCCGCCAACGTCCTGACTTTC
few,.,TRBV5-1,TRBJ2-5,CASSFSTETQYF,TGCGCCAGCAGCTTTTCGACTGAGACCCAGTACTTC
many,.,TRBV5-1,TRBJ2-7,CASSLRAEAFYEQYF,TGCGCCAGCAGCTTGAGGGCGGAAGCGTTCTACGAGCAGTACTTC
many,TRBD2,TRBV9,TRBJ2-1,CASSVDGGANEQFF,TGTGCCAGCAGCGTAGACGGGGGGGCCAATGAGCAGTTCTTC
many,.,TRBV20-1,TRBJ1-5,CSATPGSSPQHF,TGCAGTGCTACCCCTGGGTCATCGCCCCAGCATTTT
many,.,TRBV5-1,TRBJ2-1,CASSLDKGSSYNEQFF,TGCGCCAGCAGCTTGGATAAGGGGAGCTCCTACAATGAGCAGTTCTTC
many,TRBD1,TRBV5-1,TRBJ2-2,CASSKGQPLGELFF,TGCGCCAGCAGCAAGGGACAGCCACTCGGGGAGCTGTTTTTT
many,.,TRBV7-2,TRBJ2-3,CASSLLGPTDTQYF,TGTGCCAGCAGCTTACTGGGGCCCACAGATACGCAGTATTTT
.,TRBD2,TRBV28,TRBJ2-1,CASSSLLAGDYNEQFF,TGTGCCAGCAGTTCCCTACTAGCGGGCGATTACAATGAGCAGTTCTTC
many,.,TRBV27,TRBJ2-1,CASSFSGGEQFF,TGTGCCAGCAGTTTCAGCGGCGGTGAGCAGTTCTTC